This paragraph reports one TCR beta chain. The antigen is unknown. This entry comes from a study of CD8 T cells in Susac syndrome. Findings and caveats of the study: Individuals included in the TCR sequencing and HLA analysis were acknowledged by the study to be relatively few in number.

From blood CD8+ and CD4+ T cells, the TCR beta chain was sequenced. Through negative isolation, CD4+ and CD8+ T cells were obtained, while TEMRA cells were enriched using FACS. Germline loops: CDR1 SGHTA, CDR2 FQGNSA. This CDR3 comprises 16 residues. V was pared by 7 bases and J by 3 bases, with 9 bases of the junction left unmatched. Random hexamers were used to reverse transcribe roughly 0.5 to 1 ug of RNA. The CDR3 of TCR beta was amplified by immunoSEQ multiplex PCR across 54 Vbeta and 13 Jbeta. TCRdb recomputed calls from the immunoSEQ multiplex PCR reads with MiXCR, one row per CDR3 protein. This table holds approximately 150,000 distinct CDR3 sequences, about 90% found once.

Specimen: CD4+ T cells from PBMCs. This chain connects TRBV7-2 to TRBJ2-2; 9 positions agree with TRBD2. The source is a human donor in good health. CDR3 sequence reads: CASNRGAGGHTGELFF. The CDR3 nucleotides are TGTGCCAGCAACCGAGGAGCGGGGGGCCACACCGGGGAGCTGTTTTTT.